Sequencing of this TCR beta chain was carried out in a study of early T cells in non-severe SARS-CoV-2 infection (dated by TCRdb to about 2021). Study-wide context: Bulk RNA from unsorted whole blood was used for TCR sequencing, so alpha and beta chains could not be paired. The paper as a whole reports these results and caveats: VDJdb matching was skewed toward anti-spike CD8 responses, so virus-specific expansions were likely underestimated and private and CD4 specificities were missed.

Libraries were made using 5' RACE. The data were produced on a NextSeq 500. The TCR library protocol attached unique molecular identifiers to individual cDNA molecules to correct for sequencing error and PCR bias. Both TCR alpha and beta chains were sequenced, and tight co-correlation was observed between alpha and beta sequence abundances in each sample. For the original study's pipeline: Decombinator V4 was used to annotate TCR sequences for V gene, J gene and CDR3. Expanded TCRs were defined as changing significantly between any two time points under a Poisson model with p below 0.0001. TCR abundances were normalised to the total number of TCRs sequenced in each sample and reported as counts per million. VDJdb, accessed on 1 November 2021, was searched for TCRs annotated for CMV, EBV and SARS-CoV-2, and TCRs annotated for more than one antigen were excluded. TCRdb redid the processing of the public reads, applying fastp at Q25 and MiXCR, and retained in-frame beta chains. Rows with one shared CDR3 protein collapse into an entry with the most common genes and DNA. TCRdb's processing, not the study's, gives the V and J calls here. The sample yields approximately 69,000 distinct CDR3 sequences; about 10% were counted once. The top ten hold around 5.8% of the sample.

A case-control design nested within a healthcare worker cohort in London, UK, was used, with weekly nasopharyngeal swab PCR tests and blood sampling performed. Healthcare workers were recruited during the week of the UK lockdown, between 23 and 31 March 2020, and followed weekly for up to roughly 15 weeks. This clonotype was seen at least ten times. Its specific antigen is unknown. The input lacks base qualities; no much larger clone sits a single base away. The clonotype comes from an adult who was a healthcare worker with PCR-confirmed SARS-CoV-2 infection or an uninfected control (not recorded which). The sample comprised whole blood.

The CDR3 protein: CASRLDGGNEQFF. The bases read TGTGCCAGCAGACTGGACGGAGGGAATGAGCAGTTCTTC. The sequence is built from TRBV12-3 or TRBV12-4 and TRBJ2-1; the D region possibly corresponds to TRBD2 (6 bases align). The CDR3 contains 13 residues, cysteine and phenylalanine counted. The retained sequence is limited to the CDR3, 39 bases, with the frame set at the first base. V is shortened by 6 bases, J by 7 bases, and the region joining them spans 13 bases.